These 30 T cell receptor beta chains came from one sample sequenced in a study of high-grade serous ovarian cancer treatment subgroups. Profiled with immunoSEQ multiplex PCR; TCRdb holds only in-frame clones, not every one. The sample consists of 6,500 to 7,000 clones, 75% to 80% of them appearing once. The tumor samples were collected prior to definitive surgery or chemotherapy. The sequencing input was tumor tissue. The source of these receptors is a human donor with high-grade serous ovarian cancer.

The chain combines TRBV5-8 with TRBJ1-1; perhaps TRBD1 as D (5 bases). The CDR3 is made up of 15 amino acids. V was cut by 6 bases and J by 1 base, with 16 bases left in between. In germline, CDR1 is SGHTS, CDR2 YDEGEE. CDR3 in DNA: TGTGCCAGCACCCTATCGGGGGGAACGAACACTGAAGCTTTCTTT. It translates to CASTLSGGTNTEAFF.

The rearrangement links TRBV12-5 to TRBJ2-1; 7 bases match TRBD1. The germline CDR1 and CDR2 sequences are LGHNT and FRNRAP. The CDR3 consists of 15 residues. Trimming took 4 bases from V and 2 from J; bases not matched to a gene: 5. This chain's CDR3 is CASGSPGQPYNEQFF. The CDR3 region has the DNA TGTGCTAGTGGTTCCCCGGGACAGCCCTACAATGAGCAGTTCTTC.

The sample holds a few counts of this clone. V usage is TRBV2 and J usage is TRBJ1-2; 8 nucleotides line up with TRBD1. V lost 7 bases and J lost 8; bases outside the gene matches: 12. This CDR3 is built from 14 residues. Per the germline V gene, CDR1 is SNHLY and CDR2 is FYNNEI. The CDR3 is CASIRGRLMGGYTF. The DNA for the CDR3 is TGTGCCAGCATCAGGGGGCGACTTATGGGAGGCTACACCTTC.

The V gene is TRBV19, the J gene TRBJ1-2; D remains unclear. Germline V gene lookup returns CDR1 LNHDA and CDR2 SQIVND (reference sequence). The CDR3 has 14 residues. V shed 3 bases and J shed 2 bases, with 10 bases lying between them. CDR3 DNA sequence: TGTGCCAGTAGTATGGGGTCATTGAACTATGGCTACACCTTC. Translated: CASSMGSLNYGYTF. The full variable domain, rest sourced from reference TRBV19 and TRBJ1-2, is DGGITQSPKYLFRKEGQNVTLSCEQNLNHDAMYWYRQDPGQGLRLIYYSQIVNDFQKGDIAEGYSVSREKKESFPLTVTSAQKNPTAFYLCASSMGSLNYGYTFGSGTRLTVV.

This rearrangement joins TRBV27 to TRBJ2-1, with a possible D match to TRBD2 (7 bases). The germline gives CDR1 MNHEY, CDR2 SMNVEV (reference sequence). The CDR3 has 17 amino acids. With 2 bases removed from V and 2 bases from J, the gap between germline ends came to 16 bases. CDR3 loop: CASSLQNRGAAYNEQFF. The CDR3 DNA is TGTGCCAGCAGTTTACAGAATCGGGGGGCAGCCTACAATGAGCAGTTCTTC.

The rearrangement joins TRBV28 to TRBJ2-5; 14 bases match TRBD2. This CDR3 region has 17 residues. Germline loops: CDR1 MDHEN, CDR2 SYDVKM. The V segment lost 3 bases and the J segment 2 bases; nucleotides outside the gene matches: 5. This chain's CDR3 is CASSFGTSGGLQETQYF. CDR3 DNA: TGTGCCAGCAGTTTTGGGACTAGCGGGGGCCTACAAGAGACCCAGTACTTC.

J is TRBJ1-4 and V is TRBV5-1; D is unresolved. The V end was cut by 3 bases, the J end by 3 bases, with 18 bases between. The CDR3 is 17 amino acids. Germline values: CDR1 SGHRS, CDR2 YFSETQ. As DNA, the CDR3 is TGCGCCAGCAGCTCCCCGGGATACCCTGGTGCTAATGAAAAACTGTTTTTT. Protein: CASSSPGYPGANEKLFF.

This chain uses TRBV19 with TRBJ2-6; the D is unclear. The CDR3 spans 14 residues. The V gene lost 5 bases and the J gene lost 4 bases, with 9 bases spanning the gap. Per germline, CDR1 LNHDA and CDR2 SQIVND (reference sequence). The CDR3 protein is CASSYQAGANVLTF. As DNA, the CDR3 is TGTGCCAGTAGTTACCAGGCCGGGGCCAACGTCCTGACTTTC. Drawing the rest from reference TRBV19 and TRBJ2-6, the complete variable domain is DGGITQSPKYLFRKEGQNVTLSCEQNLNHDAMYWYRQDPGQGLRLIYYSQIVNDFQKGDIAEGYSVSREKKESFPLTVTSAQKNPTAFYLCASSYQAGANVLTFGAGSRLTVL.

This clone was seen a single time. The genes are TRBV2 and TRBJ2-5; D is undetermined. Germline V lookup: CDR1 SNHLY, CDR2 FYNNEI. Trimming removed 1 base at V and 5 bases at J, with 14 bases between. The CDR3 is 15 residues long. For the CDR3, the DNA is TGTGCCAGCAGTGAAGGACGACCGGTTGCGGAGACCCAGTACTTC. It is translated as CASSEGRPVAETQYF.

The CDR3 region is CASRDGGWAEAFF. The CDR3 DNA sequence: TGTGCCAGCAGGGACGGCGGATGGGCTGAAGCTTTCTTT. This chain joins TRBV2 and TRBJ1-1; D gene ambiguous. Germline CDR1 is SNHLY and CDR2 is FYNNEI. The ends were cut back, 6 bases at V and 6 bases at J, with 14 bases in the middle. This CDR3 has 13 amino acids.

The rearrangement joins TRBV5-1 to TRBJ2-3, with D unclear. The CDR3 is 15 amino acids. Looked up from germline, CDR1 is SGHRS and CDR2 is YFSETQ. Deletions cut 1 base from V and 0 bases from J, with 9 bases between. Here the CDR3 DNA reads TGCGCCAGCAGCTTGACGTTTTTGAGCACAGATACGCAGTATTTT. Translated: CASSLTFLSTDTQYF.

This clone was observed a few times. The chain is built from TRBV19 and TRBJ1-6, with D possibly TRBD1 on 5 matching bases. From germline, CDR1 is LNHDA and CDR2 SQIVND (reference sequence). This CDR3 comprises 14 residues. Trimming stripped 6 bases from V and 8 bases from J, with 14 bases between. CDR3 bases: TGTGCCAGTAGGCTCCGGGACGGAGATTCACCCCTCCACTTT. It is translated as CASRLRDGDSPLHF. The full variable domain, its missing parts supplied by reference TRBV19 and TRBJ1-6, is DGGITQSPKYLFRKEGQNVTLSCEQNLNHDAMYWYRQDPGQGLRLIYYSQIVNDFQKGDIAEGYSVSREKKESFPLTVTSAQKNPTAFYLCASRLRDGDSPLHFGNGTRLTVT.

This sequence joins TRBV7-6 and TRBJ2-7; 8 positions match TRBD2. The ends lost 5 bases at V and 1 base at J; junction bases unmatched: 4. The CDR3 runs 14 residues. Germline V lookup: CDR1 SGHVS, CDR2 FNYEAQ. As DNA, the CDR3 is TGTGCCAGCAGCCTGGGACTAGAGTCCTACGAGCAGTACTTC. Translating it yields CASSLGLESYEQYF.

A single count supports this clone. V is TRBV19 and J is TRBJ1-1, with 7 bases identical to TRBD1. This CDR3 is 16 amino acids long. V was pared by 7 bases and J by 2 bases, with 13 bases of the junction left unmatched. Germline-derived CDR1 and CDR2 are LNHDA and SQIVND (reference sequence). CDR3 DNA: TGTGCCAGTATTTCAGGGGGGGACGCCGCCAACACTGAAGCTTTCTTT. Encoded protein: CASISGGDAANTEAFF. Based on the CDR3 plus reference TRBV19 and TRBJ1-1, the full variable domain is DGGITQSPKYLFRKEGQNVTLSCEQNLNHDAMYWYRQDPGQGLRLIYYSQIVNDFQKGDIAEGYSVSREKKESFPLTVTSAQKNPTAFYLCASISGGDAANTEAFFGQGTRLTVV.

The J gene is TRBJ1-4, the V gene TRBV6-1, with TRBD1 identical over 11 bases. Trimming cost V 7 bases and J 7 bases; bases outside gene matches: 8. Looked up from germline, CDR1 is MNHNS and CDR2 is SASEGT. The CDR3 length is 15 residues. This chain's CDR3 is CASTRVGQGGEKLFF. The DNA of the CDR3 is TGTGCCAGCACCCGGGTGGGACAGGGGGGTGAAAAACTGTTTTTT.

V gene TRBV15 combines with J gene TRBJ1-2, with D hard to call. The V end was cut by 0 bases, the J end by 8 bases, with 16 bases between. The V gene's germline CDR1 is LNHNV and CDR2 YYDKDF (reference sequence). The CDR3 spans 15 residues. CDR3 DNA: TGTGCCACCAGCAGAGATAGGATGCAGTCTCGAGGCTACACCTTC. Protein product: CATSRDRMQSRGYTF.

The rearrangement uses TRBV6-6 and TRBJ1-2; D remains ambiguous. V lost 0 bases to trimming and J lost 6 bases, with 14 bases between them. The CDR3 covers 15 residues. Germline-derived CDR1 and CDR2 are MNHNY and SVGAGI (reference sequence). In nucleotides, the CDR3 is TGTGCCAGCAGTTACTCGCGGGCGTCTGTGGATGGCTACACCTTC. Protein sequence: CASSYSRASVDGYTF.

This rearrangement joins TRBV10-3 to TRBJ1-6; 11 bases line up with TRBD1. This CDR3 contains 17 residues. Germline V gene data show CDR1 as ENHRY and CDR2 as SYGVKD. Trimming cost V 0 bases and J 10 bases; bases outside gene matches: 8. The CDR3 bases are TGTGCCATCAGTGAGTCATCTCCCGGGACAGGGGGATCACCCCTCCACTTT. Amino acid sequence: CAISESSPGTGGSPLHF.

J is TRBJ2-1 and V is TRBV30; TRBD1 agrees at 9 bases. Germline-derived CDR1 and CDR2 are GTSNPN and SVGIG (reference sequence). With 5 bases clipped from V and 0 bases from J, the junction kept 2 bases outside the gene matches. The CDR3 sequence is 14 residues long. CDR3 in DNA: TGTGCCTGGGAGGGACAGGGCTCCTACAATGAGCAGTTCTTC. Its protein is CAWEGQGSYNEQFF.

This chain uses TRBV28 with TRBJ1-5, with TRBD1 matching over 9 bases. This CDR3 contains 15 residues. Germline CDR1 reads MDHEN; CDR2 reads SYDVKM. Germline trimming cut 4 bases from V and 4 bases from J; bases unmatched to any gene: 5. CDR3: CASSSPDRGNQPQHF. CDR3 in DNA: TGTGCCAGCAGTTCCCCGGACAGGGGTAATCAGCCCCAGCATTTT.

The chain is built from TRBV10-1 and TRBJ2-6; D perhaps matches TRBD2 (5 bases). The germline V gene has CDR1 WNHNN and CDR2 SYGVQD (reference sequence). V was clipped by 2 bases and J by 4 bases, with 9 bases between them. There are 15 residues in the CDR3. The DNA for the CDR3 is TGCGCCAGCAGTGAGGGACCGGGGGGGGCCAACGTCCTGACTTTC. It encodes CASSEGPGGANVLTF.

In DNA form, the CDR3 reads TGTGCCAGCAGCTTAGCGGGACGCATCCTGCCGGGGGCTATGAACACTGAAGCTTTCTTT. Residues: CASSLAGRILPGAMNTEAFF. This chain links TRBV7-2 with TRBJ1-1; D possibly corresponds to TRBD1 (6 bases). The CDR3 contains 20 residues. CDR1 SGHTA and CDR2 FQGNSA come from the germline V gene. Trimming stripped 0 bases from V and 0 bases from J, with 23 bases between.

J is TRBJ2-3 and V is TRBV5-1; perhaps TRBD2 as D (5 bases). V lost 7 bases to trimming and J lost 6 bases, with 15 bases between them. Looked up from germline, CDR1 is SGHRS and CDR2 is YFSETQ. This CDR3 comprises 13 residues. CDR3 region: CASGRVARDTQYF. The CDR3 region has the DNA TGCGCCAGCGGGCGGGTAGCGAGGGATACGCAGTATTTT.

The chain links TRBV7-3 to TRBJ2-3; 12 positions agree with TRBD2. CDR1 and CDR2 (germline): SGHTA, FQGTGA. The CDR3 length is 15 residues. Germline trimming cut 6 bases from V and 2 bases from J; bases unmatched to any gene: 3. The CDR3 DNA is TGTGCCAGCAGGTCTAGCGGGGGGGACACAGATACGCAGTATTTT. Its protein product is CASRSSGGDTDTQYF.

This clone is a singleton in its sample. The chain is built from TRBV27 and TRBJ2-3; weak D call: TRBD2 (5 bases). The CDR3 is 14 residues long. With 10 bases removed from V and 3 bases from J, the gap between germline ends came to 17 bases. Germline V gene data show CDR1 as MNHEY and CDR2 as SMNVEV (reference sequence). The CDR3 DNA reads TGTGCCACCATGGACGGGGTCGATACAGATACGCAGTATTTT. The encoded protein is CATMDGVDTDTQYF.

The V gene is TRBV29-1, the J gene TRBJ1-6, with 7 bases identical to TRBD1. The CDR3 is made up of 12 amino acids. Germline CDR1 SQVTM, CDR2 ANQGSEA. With V trimmed by 6 bases and J by 7 bases, 3 bases remained unmatched. CDR3 bases: TGCAGCGTCCACAGGGGAAATTCACCCCTCCACTTT. It yields the protein CSVHRGNSPLHF.

The gene calls are TRBV9 and TRBJ2-5; TRBD1 matches 8 bases. The J call may be faulty, since TRBJ2-7 better matches the DNA end. Looked up from germline, CDR1 is SGDLS and CDR2 is YYNGEE. CDR3 length: 15 amino acids. Here the CDR3 DNA reads TGTGCCAGCAGCGCGTCAGGGGGCGGCCTATACGAGCAGTACTTC. Protein product: CASSASGGGLYEQYF.

The chain employs TRBV10-3 and TRBJ2-1, with TRBD2 matching over 7 bases. V gave up 2 bases and J gave up 7 bases; unmatched junction bases: 14. CDR3 length: 17 amino acids. Germline V gene sequence: CDR1 ENHRY, CDR2 SYGVKD. The CDR3 nucleotides are TGTGCCATCAGTGAGCCGTCTTTGCGCGGGGGTGGTAATGAGCAGTTCTTC. Its translation is CAISEPSLRGGGNEQFF.

The chain links TRBV5-6 to TRBJ1-2; the match to TRBD1 covers 7 bases. Germline-derived CDR1 and CDR2 are SGHDT and YYEEEE. With V trimmed by 0 bases and J by 4 bases, 0 bases remained unmatched. The CDR3 length is 13 residues. Here the CDR3 reads CASSLDRGYGYTF. The CDR3, as DNA: TGTGCCAGCAGCTTGGACAGGGGCTATGGCTACACCTTC.

This clone was seen a single time. The chain carries TRBV2 and TRBJ1-1, with TRBD1 matching over 7 bases. V was clipped by 6 bases and J by 11 bases; unmatched bases: 18. This CDR3 region has 15 residues. From germline, CDR1 is SNHLY and CDR2 FYNNEI. Here the CDR3 DNA reads TGTGCCAGCAGGCAAAACAGGGGCGGCCGAGAGATGGCTTTCTTT. Amino acids: CASRQNRGGREMAFF. Full variable domain (remainder filled in from reference TRBV2 and TRBJ1-1): EPEVTQTPSHQVTQMGQEVILRCVPISNHLYFYWYRQILGQKVEFLVSFYNNEISEKSEIFDDQFSVERPDGSNFTLKIRSTKLEDSAMYFCASRQNRGGREMAFFGQGTRLTVV.